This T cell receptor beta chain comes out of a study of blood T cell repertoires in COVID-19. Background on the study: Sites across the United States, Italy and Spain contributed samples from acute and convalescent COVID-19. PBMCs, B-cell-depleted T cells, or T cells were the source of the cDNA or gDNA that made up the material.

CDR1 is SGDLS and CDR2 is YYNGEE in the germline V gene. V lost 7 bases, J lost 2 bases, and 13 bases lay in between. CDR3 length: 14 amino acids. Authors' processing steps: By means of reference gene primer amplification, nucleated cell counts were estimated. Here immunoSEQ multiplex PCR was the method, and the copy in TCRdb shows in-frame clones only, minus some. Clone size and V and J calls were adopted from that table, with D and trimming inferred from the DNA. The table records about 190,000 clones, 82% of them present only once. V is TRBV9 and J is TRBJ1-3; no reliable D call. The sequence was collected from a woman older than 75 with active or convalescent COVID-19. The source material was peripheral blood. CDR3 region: CASGRREAGNTIYF. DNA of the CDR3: TGTGCCAGCGGCAGACGGGAGGCTGGAAACACCATATATTTT. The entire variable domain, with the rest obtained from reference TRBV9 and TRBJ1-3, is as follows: DSGVTQTPKHLITATGQRVTLRCSPRSGDLSVYWYQQSLDQGLQFLIQYYNGEERAKGNILERFSAQQFPDLHSELNLSSLELGDSALYFCASGRREAGNTIYFGEGSWLTVV.